A selection of T cell receptor beta chains follows, all from one sample in a study of blood T cell repertoires in COVID-19. Measured with immunoSEQ multiplex PCR; TCRdb has only the in-frame clones, and not every one. The sample carries approximately 140,000 clones, about 90% recorded once. Source material: peripheral blood. All receptors come from a man in his sixties with active or convalescent COVID-19. Each CDR3 is given with its conserved first and last residue. The order of the fields is V gene, J gene, D gene, clone size, CDR3 protein, CDR3 DNA. D genes are given only for firm matches. Where a row states a size, it is once, few, many or the class of an expanded clone; other rows omit it.

>TRBV6-5|TRBJ1-5|-|-
CASTDFGSNQPQHF
TGTGCCAGCACCGACTTTGGGTCGAATCAGCCCCAGCATTTT
>TRBV4-3|TRBJ1-4|-|once
CASSQAAGNLEKLFF
TGCGCCAGCAGCCAAGCTGCCGGGAACCTTGAAAAACTGTTTTTT
>TRBV28|TRBJ1-2|TRBD1|once
CASSPHRDRSTF
TGTGCCAGCAGTCCCCACCGGGACAGAAGCACCTTC
>TRBV7-8|TRBJ1-6|-|-
CASSFRDKGNSPLHF
TGTGCCAGCAGCTTCCGGGACAAGGGTAATTCACCCCTCCACTTT
>TRBV2|TRBJ2-7|-|-
CASKERDLTYEQYF
TGTGCCAGCAAAGAGAGGGACTTGACCTACGAGCAGTACTTC
>TRBV18|TRBJ2-1|TRBD2|-
CASSFGLADGNEQFF
TGTGCCAGCTCGTTCGGACTAGCGGATGGCAATGAGCAGTTCTTC
>TRBV5-1|TRBJ2-2|-|-
CASSSGAPNTGELFF
TGCGCCAGCAGTTCAGGGGCCCCGAACACCGGGGAGCTGTTTTTT
>TRBV7-9|TRBJ2-3|-|-
CASSLDFSGNTQYF
TGTGCCAGCAGCTTAGATTTCTCCGGGAATACGCAGTATTTT
>TRBV4-1|TRBJ1-4|-|-
CASSQAGTSNEKLFF
TGCGCCAGCAGCCAAGCCGGGACTTCTAATGAAAAACTGTTTTTT
>TRBV18|TRBJ2-3|-|-
CASSDARGMQDTQYF
TGTGCCAGCTCGGACGCTCGGGGTATGCAAGATACGCAGTATTTT
>TRBV18|TRBJ1-1|TRBD1|-
CASSPGQGALGTEAFF
TGTGCCAGCTCACCCGGACAGGGGGCATTGGGGACTGAAGCTTTCTTT
>TRBV19|TRBJ2-1|-|-
CASTTNGRSNNEQFF
TGTGCCAGTACCACAAACGGGAGAAGTAACAATGAGCAGTTCTTC
>TRBV27|TRBJ1-6|-|-
CASSLVGPSTYNSPLHF
TGTGCCAGCAGTTTAGTTGGCCCCTCGACCTATAATTCACCCCTCCACTTT
>TRBV4-1|TRBJ2-7|-|-
CASSHTPGTSYEQYF
TGCGCCAGCAGCCATACACCGGGGACATCCTACGAGCAGTACTTC
>TRBV9|TRBJ2-7|TRBD1|-
CASSAWDSSYEQYF
TGTGCCAGCAGCGCCTGGGACAGTTCCTACGAGCAGTACTTC
>TRBV24-1|TRBJ2-3|-|-
CATSDSQAGTDTQYF
TGTGCCACCAGTGACTCTCAAGCGGGCACAGATACGCAGTATTTT
>TRBV9|TRBJ2-5|TRBD2|-
CASSAAGGSWPETQYF
TGTGCCAGCAGCGCGGCCGGGGGGTCGTGGCCGGAGACCCAGTACTTC
>TRBV7-9|TRBJ1-3|-|-
CASSSSLGGFGNTIYF
TGTGCCAGCAGCTCTTCCCTTGGGGGGTTCGGAAACACCATATATTTT
>TRBV5-4|TRBJ2-3|-|-
CASSPQAGSTDTQYF
TGTGCCAGCAGCCCGCAAGCAGGGAGCACAGATACGCAGTATTTT
>TRBV7-3|TRBJ2-1|TRBD1|-
CASSPDRVGNEQFF
TGTGCCAGCAGCCCGGACAGGGTAGGCAATGAGCAGTTCTTC
>TRBV21-1|TRBJ1-4|-|-
CASSKASRYNEKLFF
TGTGCCAGCAGCAAAGCGTCCAGGTATAATGAAAAACTGTTTTTT
>TRBV30|TRBJ2-2|-|-
CAWSDQGVITGELFF
TGTGCCTGGAGTGATCAGGGTGTAATTACCGGGGAGCTGTTTTTT
>TRBV4-2|TRBJ2-5|TRBD1|-
CASSQVGGSETQYF
TGTGCCAGCAGCCAAGTAGGGGGCTCAGAGACCCAGTACTTC